This T cell receptor (beta chain) was retrieved from a study of blood T cell repertoires in COVID-19. Looking at the study overall: Sites in the United States, Italy and Spain provided acute and convalescent COVID-19 samples.

Authors' methods: Quantification of nucleated cells was approximated via reference gene primer amplification. The protocol was immunoSEQ multiplex PCR, while the TCRdb copy is restricted to in-frame clones and leaves out a portion. Clone size and the V and J calls come from that table; the DNA yielded D and trimming. Seen here are about 520,000 clones, roughly 85% observed once, and the top ten hold approximately 3.2%. The source material was peripheral blood. This clonotype originated in a human donor in a cohort sampled during active COVID-19.

The CDR3 region has the DNA TGCGCCAGCAGCTCGGTTTTCCAACCGGGACAGGTCTCCTACGAGCAGTACTTC. This sequence encodes CASSSVFQPGQVSYEQYF. The V call is TRBV5-1, the J call TRBJ2-7; 8 positions match TRBD1. CDR1 is SGHRS and CDR2 is YFSETQ in the germline V gene. The CDR3 sequence is 18 residues long. Unmatched junction bases numbered 14, after V lost 3 bases and J lost 0 bases.